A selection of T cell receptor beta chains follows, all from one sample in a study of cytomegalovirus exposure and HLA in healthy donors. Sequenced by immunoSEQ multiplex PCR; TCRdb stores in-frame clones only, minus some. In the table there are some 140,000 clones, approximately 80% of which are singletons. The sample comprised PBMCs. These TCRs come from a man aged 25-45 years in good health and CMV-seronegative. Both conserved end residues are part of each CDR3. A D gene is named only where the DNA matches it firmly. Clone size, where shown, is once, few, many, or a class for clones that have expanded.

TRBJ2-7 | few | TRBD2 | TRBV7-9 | CASSLPFGEGAYEQYF | TGTGCCAGCAGCCTACCTTTTGGGGAGGGAGCCTATGAGCAGTACTTC
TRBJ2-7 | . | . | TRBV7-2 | CASTPGGSEQYF | TGTGCCAGCACCCCGGGTGGGTCCGAGCAGTACTTC
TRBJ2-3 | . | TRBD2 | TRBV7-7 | CASSLAEADTQYF | TGTGCCAGCAGCCTAGCGGAGGCCGATACGCAGTATTTT
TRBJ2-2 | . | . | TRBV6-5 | CASSYPGSGELFF | TGTGCCAGCAGTTACCCGGGGAGCGGGGAGCTGTTTTTT
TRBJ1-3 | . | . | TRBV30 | CAWSMTTSGNTIYF | TGTGCCTGGAGTATGACTACCTCTGGAAACACCATATATTTT
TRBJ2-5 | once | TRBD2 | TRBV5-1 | CASSSGTSGVKTQYF | TGCGCCAGCAGCTCGGGGACTAGCGGGGTCAAGACCCAGTACTTC
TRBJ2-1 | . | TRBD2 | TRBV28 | CASSPGTSNEQFF | TGTGCCAGCAGTCCCGGGACTAGCAATGAGCAGTTCTTC
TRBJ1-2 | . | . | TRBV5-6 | CASSRWGEGYGYTF | TGTGCCAGCTCCCGGTGGGGGGAAGGCTATGGCTACACCTTC
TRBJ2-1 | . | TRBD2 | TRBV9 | CASSASGSSYNEQFF | TGTGCCAGCAGCGCCAGCGGGAGCTCCTACAATGAGCAGTTCTTC
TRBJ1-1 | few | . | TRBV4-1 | CASSSLEGRTEAFF | TGCGCCAGCAGCTCCCTGGAAGGGAGGACTGAAGCTTTCTTT
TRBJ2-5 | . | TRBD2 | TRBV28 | CASSFWQAGVGQETQYF | TGTGCCAGCAGTTTTTGGCAAGCGGGAGTAGGTCAAGAGACCCAGTACTTC
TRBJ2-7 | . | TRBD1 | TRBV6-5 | CASSYTGQGSYEQYF | TGTGCCAGCAGTTACACGGGACAGGGTTCCTACGAGCAGTACTTC
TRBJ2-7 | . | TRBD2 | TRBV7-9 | CASRGLAGVYEQYF | TGTGCCAGCAGGGGGCTAGCGGGAGTTTACGAGCAGTACTTC
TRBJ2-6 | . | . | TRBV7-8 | CASSLASAGANVLTF | TGTGCCAGCAGCTTGGCGAGCGCTGGGGCCAACGTCCTGACTTTC
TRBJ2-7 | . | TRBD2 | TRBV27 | CASSSPPGRDEQYF | TGTGCCAGCAGTTCCCCTCCGGGGAGGGACGAGCAGTACTTC
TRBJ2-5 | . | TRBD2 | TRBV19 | CASSSTSSDQETQYF | TGTGCCAGTAGTTCGACTAGCAGCGACCAAGAGACCCAGTACTTC
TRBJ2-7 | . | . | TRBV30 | CAWSSTTDLSSYEQYF | TGTGCCTGGAGTTCGACTACCGATCTGAGCTCCTACGAGCAGTACTTC
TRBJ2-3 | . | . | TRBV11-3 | CASSSSGTDTQYF | TGTGCCAGCAGCTCCTCAGGCACAGATACGCAGTATTTT
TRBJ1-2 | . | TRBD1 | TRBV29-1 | CSVEPPTGAGYGYTF | TGCAGCGTTGAGCCACCTACAGGGGCAGGGTATGGCTACACCTTC
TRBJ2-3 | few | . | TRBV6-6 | CASSYSSRGSTDTQYF | TGTGCCAGCAGTTACTCGTCGCGAGGGTCCACAGATACGCAGTATTTT
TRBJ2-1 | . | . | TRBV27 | CASSLLASVGYNEQFF | TGTGCCAGCAGTTTACTAGCCTCTGTAGGCTACAATGAGCAGTTCTTC
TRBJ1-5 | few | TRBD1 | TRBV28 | CASSSGQEYQPQHF | TGTGCCAGCAGTTCTGGACAGGAGTATCAGCCCCAGCATTTT
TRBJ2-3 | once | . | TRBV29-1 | CSVGENTQYF | TGCAGCGTGGGAGAGAATACGCAGTATTTT
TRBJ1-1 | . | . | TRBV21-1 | CASSKDFRLGNTEAFF | TGTGCCAGCAGCAAAGATTTTAGACTAGGGAACACTGAAGCTTTCTTT
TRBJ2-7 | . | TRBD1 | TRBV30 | CAWSVPGGAYEQYF | TGTGCCTGGAGTGTACCAGGGGGCGCCTACGAGCAGTACTTC
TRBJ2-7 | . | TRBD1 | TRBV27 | CASSLDVGGLYEQYF | TGTGCCAGCAGTTTAGACGTAGGGGGCCTGTACGAGCAGTACTTC
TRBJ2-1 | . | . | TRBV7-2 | CASSFSVPEQFF | TGTGCCAGCAGCTTTAGCGTCCCTGAGCAGTTCTTC
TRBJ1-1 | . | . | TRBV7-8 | CASSLGQVGTEAFF | TGTGCCAGCAGCTTAGGCCAGGTCGGCACTGAAGCTTTCTTT
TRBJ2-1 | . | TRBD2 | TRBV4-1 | CASSQVGAGASYNEQFF | TGCGCCAGCAGCCAAGTGGGAGCGGGAGCCTCCTACAATGAGCAGTTCTTC
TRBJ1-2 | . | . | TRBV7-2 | CASSLGRNNYGYTF | TGTGCCAGCAGCTTGGGCAGAAATAACTATGGCTACACCTTC
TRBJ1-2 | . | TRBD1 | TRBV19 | CASIKTGANYGYTF | TGTGCCAGTATCAAGACAGGGGCCAACTATGGCTACACCTTC
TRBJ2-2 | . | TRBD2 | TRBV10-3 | CAISDRAGDTGELFF | TGTGCCATCAGTGATCGAGCGGGGGACACCGGGGAGCTGTTTTTT
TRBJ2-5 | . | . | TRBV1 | CTSSQVGEPQETQYF | TGCACCAGCAGCCAAGTAGGAGAACCTCAAGAGACCCAGTACTTC
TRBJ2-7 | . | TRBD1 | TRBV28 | CASSDRAYEQYF | TGTGCCAGCAGTGACAGGGCCTACGAGCAGTACTTC
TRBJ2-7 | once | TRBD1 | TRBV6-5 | CASSWDRSTYEQYF | TGTGCCAGCAGTTGGGACAGGAGTACCTACGAGCAGTACTTC
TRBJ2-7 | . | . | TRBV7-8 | CASSSQGSSGEQYF | TGTGCCAGCAGCTCTCAGGGTTCTTCGGGCGAGCAGTACTTC
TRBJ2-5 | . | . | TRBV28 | CASSFIGAEKETQYF | TGTGCCAGCAGTTTCATAGGGGCTGAGAAAGAGACCCAGTACTTC
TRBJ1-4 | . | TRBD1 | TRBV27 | CASTFKGQEKEKLFF | TGTGCCAGCACTTTCAAGGGACAGGAGAAAGAAAAACTGTTTTTT
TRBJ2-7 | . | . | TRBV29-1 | CSVDPGTTYEQYF | TGCAGCGTTGACCCCGGGACAACATACGAGCAGTACTTC
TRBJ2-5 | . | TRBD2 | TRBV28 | CASSLTLAGVFSETQYF | TGTGCCAGCAGTTTAACGCTAGCGGGAGTTTTTTCGGAGACCCAGTACTTC
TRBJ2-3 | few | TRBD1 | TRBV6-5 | CASSRTGGNTDTQYF | TGTGCCAGCAGTCGGACAGGGGGCAACACAGATACGCAGTATTTT
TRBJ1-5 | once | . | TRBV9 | CASSVEGRPNQPQHF | TGTGCCAGCAGCGTAGAGGGGAGGCCCAATCAGCCCCAGCATTTT
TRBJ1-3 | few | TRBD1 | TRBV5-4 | CASSLRGQENTIYF | TGTGCCAGCAGCTTGCGGGGACAGGAGAACACCATATATTTT
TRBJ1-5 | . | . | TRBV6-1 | CASSLQENQPQHF | TGTGCCAGCAGTTTACAGGAAAATCAGCCCCAGCATTTT
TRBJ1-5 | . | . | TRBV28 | CASTDRRTQPQHF | TGTGCCAGCACAGACAGGAGAACTCAGCCCCAGCATTTT
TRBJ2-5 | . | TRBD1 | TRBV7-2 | CASSLASGQIQETQYF | TGTGCCAGCAGCTTAGCGTCGGGACAGATCCAAGAGACCCAGTACTTC
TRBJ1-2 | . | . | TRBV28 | CASSLSTIIYGYTF | TGTGCCAGCAGTCTCAGCACTATTATCTATGGCTACACCTTC
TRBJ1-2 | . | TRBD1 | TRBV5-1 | CASSAGQNGYTF | TGCGCCAGCAGCGCGGGACAGAATGGCTACACCTTC
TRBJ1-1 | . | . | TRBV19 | CASSIYSMNTEAFF | TGTGCCAGTAGTATCTACAGCATGAACACTGAAGCTTTCTTT
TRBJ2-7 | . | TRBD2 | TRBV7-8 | CASSLDLRLADLYEQYF | TGTGCCAGCAGCTTAGATCTTAGGCTAGCGGATCTCTACGAGCAGTACTTC